This T cell receptor beta chain was profiled in a study of T cell responses to AZD1222 COVID-19 vaccine. Looking at the study overall: Second doses were pooled across both intervals (about 4 or about 12 weeks).

Assay used: immunoSEQ multiplex PCR; TCRdb lists only in-frame clones, some missing. The table includes 130,000 to 150,000 clones, approximately 94% detected once. Germline V gene lookup returns CDR1 SGHTA and CDR2 FQGNSA. This CDR3 is 12 amino acids long. The V and J ends lost 4 bases and 9 bases respectively, with 7 bases between them. Study-wide results and caveats: A mostly white British donor set with more females was recruited, and clonal diversity was possibly underestimated.

On this clone: What it recognizes is unknown.

The rearrangement uses TRBV7-2 and TRBJ1-6; D not certain. This TCR was sampled from an adult in good health. Sequences were derived from peripheral blood, sampled on day 0 of AZD1222 vaccination. CDR3 amino acids: CASSWAGSPLHF. CDR3 coding DNA: TGTGCCAGCAGCTGGGCGGGTTCACCCCTCCACTTT. Full variable domain (outside the CDR3, taken from reference TRBV7-2 and TRBJ1-6): GAGVSQSPSNKVTEKGKDVELRCDPISGHTALYWYRQSLGQGLEFLIYFQGNSAPDKSGLPSDRFSAERTGGSVSTLTIQRTQQEDSAVYLCASSWAGSPLHFGNGTRLTVT.